Presented here are 27 T cell receptor beta chains from one specimen sequenced in a study of blood T cell repertoires in COVID-19. TCRdb's copy holds only in-frame clones and misses some; the assay was immunoSEQ multiplex PCR. Of about 170,000 clones detected, approximately 88% appear once; the ten largest clones hold 2.9%. Sequenced input: peripheral blood. The source of these receptors is an older woman with acute or convalescent COVID-19.

This clone was picked up a small number of times. CDR3 coding DNA: TGCAGCGTTGCCCGGGAAGTGTATGGCTACACCTTC. Translating gives CSVAREVYGYTF. V and J are TRBV29-1 and TRBJ1-2; D unclear. Trimming removed 4 bases from V and 5 bases from J, with 11 bases in between. The CDR3 consists of 12 residues. The germline V gene has CDR1 SQVTM and CDR2 ANQGSEA.

This clone was recorded once. The chain is built from TRBV4-3 and TRBJ2-2; 8 positions match TRBD2. With 0 bases clipped from V and 4 bases from J, the junction kept 7 bases outside the gene matches. The CDR3 loop spans 17 amino acids. CDR1 LGHNA and CDR2 YSLEER come from the germline V gene. The CDR3 loop is CASSQDLGTSGTGELFF. Written as DNA, the CDR3 is TGCGCCAGCAGCCAAGACCTCGGGACTAGTGGCACCGGGGAGCTGTTTTTT.

This CDR3 is CATNRGQTDTQYF. CDR3 nucleotide sequence: TGTGCCACCAACAGGGGGCAAACAGATACGCAGTATTTT. The chain couples TRBV9 to TRBJ2-3, with 9 bases fitting TRBD1. Germline CDR1 reads SGDLS; CDR2 reads YYNGEE. V dropped 9 bases and J dropped 3; count of bases not matched to a gene: 5. The CDR3 totals 13 residues. Together with reference TRBV9 and TRBJ2-3, the CDR3 gives the full variable domain: DSGVTQTPKHLITATGQRVTLRCSPRSGDLSVYWYQQSLDQGLQFLIQYYNGEERAKGNILERFSAQQFPDLHSELNLSSLELGDSALYFCATNRGQTDTQYFGPGTRLTVL.

This chain uses TRBV2 with TRBJ1-1, with TRBD1 matching 8 bases. The CDR3 consists of 16 residues. Germline V gives CDR1 SNHLY, CDR2 FYNNEI. After removal of 6 bases from V and 2 bases from J, the junction contained 11 bases not matched to a gene. CDR3 sequence: CASRDRVLGRNTEAFF. In DNA form, the CDR3 reads TGTGCCAGCAGGGACAGGGTGCTTGGTAGAAACACTGAAGCTTTCTTT.

The chain uses TRBV18 and TRBJ1-4; 8 bases align to TRBD1. The CDR3 is made up of 15 amino acids. CDR1 KGHSH and CDR2 LQKENI come from the germline V gene. V was pared by 3 bases and J by 6 bases, with 6 bases of the junction left unmatched. CDR3 sequence (DNA): TGTGCCAGCTCACCCAATGACAGGGGCGATGAAAAACTGTTTTTT. Protein product: CASSPNDRGDEKLFF.

This clone was observed a single time. The chain is built from TRBV19 and TRBJ2-1; 15 bases match TRBD2. The germline V gene encodes CDR1 LNHDA and CDR2 SQIVND (reference sequence). The CDR3 is 17 residues long. With V trimmed by 1 base and J by 4 bases, 2 bases remained unmatched. The CDR3 region has the DNA TGTGCCAGTAGTATAGGGACTAGCGGGGGGGCTTACAATGAGCAGTTCTTC. Translating gives CASSIGTSGGAYNEQFF.

The V gene is TRBV10-3, the J gene TRBJ2-2, with D possibly TRBD2 on 5 matching bases. Germline assignment: CDR1 ENHRY and CDR2 SYGVKD. CDR3 size: 15 residues. Between the trimmed V and J ends, which lost 6 bases and 0 bases, there was a span of 11 bases. For the CDR3, the DNA is TGTGCCATCAGGTCGGACTTCTCGAACACCGGGGAGCTGTTTTTT. It specifies CAIRSDFSNTGELFF.

The rearrangement uses TRBV19 and TRBJ1-5; a weak D match, TRBD1 (6 bases). The germline V gene encodes CDR1 LNHDA and CDR2 SQIVND (reference sequence). The CDR3 runs 15 residues. V lost 4 bases, J lost 1 base, and 11 bases lay in between. The CDR3 protein is CASSTSRGSNQPQHF. In DNA, the CDR3 is TGTGCCAGTAGTACTTCCAGGGGAAGCAATCAGCCCCAGCATTTT.

This clone was seen a single time. This could be a read error, since a much larger clone is one nucleotide away. V is TRBV5-6 and J is TRBJ1-1; TRBD1 aligns across 7 bases. The CDR3 runs 13 residues. Germline assignment: CDR1 SGHDT and CDR2 YYEEEE. V shed 4 bases and J 1 base; nucleotides not matched to a gene: 1. This CDR3 is CASSRTGNTEAFF. Written as DNA, the CDR3 is TGTGCCAGCAGCCGGACAGGGAACACTGAAGCTTTCTTT.

The rearrangement links TRBV7-6 to TRBJ2-3; 12 bases align to TRBD2. V gave up 4 bases and J gave up 3 bases; unmatched junction bases: 5. This CDR3 region has 16 residues. The germline gives CDR1 SGHVS, CDR2 FNYEAQ. CDR3 bases: TGTGCCAGCAGCTCTCAACTAGCGGGGGGAACAGATACGCAGTATTTT. Protein product: CASSSQLAGGTDTQYF.

This chain joins TRBV19 and TRBJ1-6, with a possible D match to TRBD1 (5 bases). Trimming removed 4 bases at V and 7 bases at J, with 14 bases between. Germline assignment: CDR1 LNHDA and CDR2 SQIVND (reference sequence). This CDR3 is 15 amino acids long. The CDR3 loop is CASSTTEKGNSPLHF. The DNA for the CDR3 is TGTGCCAGTAGTACGACAGAAAAAGGAAATTCACCCCTCCACTTT.

Ten or more counts support this clone. The chain couples TRBV10-3 to TRBJ2-7; D not resolved. Germline V CDR1 and CDR2: ENHRY, SYGVKD. Trimming took off 2 bases at V and 2 bases at J, with 13 bases between the two ends. The CDR3 contains 15 residues. As DNA, the CDR3 is TGTGCCATCAGTGAGCCTCCAGCAGGTACCTACGAGCAGTACTTC. Protein product: CAISEPPAGTYEQYF.

V gene TRBV4-3 combines with J gene TRBJ1-3, with 12 bases identical to TRBD1. This CDR3 contains 17 residues. The junction had 3 bases not matched to a gene; V was cut back by 3 bases and J by 0 bases. Germline CDR1 is LGHNA and CDR2 is YSLEER. The CDR3 DNA sequence: TGCGCCAGCAGCCATAGGGACAGGGGGCACTCTGGAAACACCATATATTTT. Translation: CASSHRDRGHSGNTIYF.

This clone was counted a single time. V usage is TRBV6-5 and J usage is TRBJ1-2; TRBD1 agrees at 8 bases. V lost 6 bases and J lost 5; bases outside the gene matches: 11. This CDR3 has 15 residues. The germline CDR1 and CDR2 sequences are MNHEY and SVGAGI. CDR3 loop: CASRARAGGVYGYTF. CDR3 DNA: TGTGCCAGCAGGGCCCGGGCAGGGGGCGTGTATGGCTACACCTTC.

This sequence joins TRBV9 and TRBJ1-6, with TRBD1 as a possible D gene (5 bases). The germline V and J ends were trimmed by 4 bases and 7 bases, with 18 bases remaining between them. CDR3 length: 16 residues. Germline lookup yields CDR1 SGDLS and CDR2 YYNGEE. The CDR3, as DNA: TGTGCCAGCAGCCTCACTTCGGGGGGGATGAATTCACCCCTCCACTTT. Its protein is CASSLTSGGMNSPLHF.

This clone was seen a few times. CDR3 sequence reads: CASSLQGIGTEAFF. CDR3 sequence (DNA): TGTGCCAGCAGCCTACAGGGGATTGGGACTGAAGCTTTCTTT. The gene calls are TRBV2 and TRBJ1-1, with 7 nucleotides matching TRBD1. Germline V gene sequence: CDR1 SNHLY, CDR2 FYNNEI. This CDR3 region has 14 residues. V lost 6 bases to trimming and J lost 5 bases; unmatched junction nucleotides: 9.

This chain links TRBV7-9 with TRBJ1-6, with D uncertain. V was pared by 3 bases and J by 3 bases, with 6 bases between. CDR3 length equals 14 residues. CDR1 and CDR2 from the germline V gene are SEHNR and FQNEAQ (reference sequence). The CDR3: CASSFGFYNSPLHF. Written as DNA, the CDR3 is TGTGCCAGCAGCTTTGGCTTCTATAATTCACCCCTCCACTTT.

As DNA, the CDR3 is TGTGCCAGCAGTTACTACAGGGCGGCGGAGCAGTACTTC. Translating gives CASSYYRAAEQYF. This rearrangement joins TRBV6-6 to TRBJ2-7, with D tentatively TRBD1 (6 bases). Germline V gene lookup returns CDR1 MNHNY and CDR2 SVGAGI (reference sequence). The CDR3 is made up of 13 amino acids. V lost 1 base to trimming and J lost 7 bases, with 11 bases between them.

This sequence joins TRBV6-2 or TRBV6-3 and TRBJ2-5, with a weak D call TRBD1 (7 bases). The V end was cut by 0 bases, the J end by 0 bases, with 20 bases between. Germline V gene data show CDR1 as MNHEY and CDR2 as SVGEGT. The CDR3 is 19 residues long. The CDR3 DNA follows: TGTGCCAGCAGTTACTCGGAGGGGGCCCCCCGAAGATACCAAGAGACCCAGTACTTC. Translated, it gives CASSYSEGAPRRYQETQYF.

The V and J genes are TRBV10-3 and TRBJ2-1; D uncertain. The CDR3 covers 10 residues. Trimming cost V 4 bases and J 9 bases, with 4 bases left between them. Germline V gene data show CDR1 as ENHRY and CDR2 as SYGVKD. The CDR3 region is CAISGSEQFF. As DNA, the CDR3 is TGTGCCATCAGTGGCAGTGAGCAGTTCTTC.

The sample holds one count of this clone. V is TRBV18 and J is TRBJ2-5; no reliable D call. V gave up 5 bases and J gave up 1 base, with 5 bases separating them. The CDR3 spans 12 residues. Germline-derived CDR1 and CDR2 are KGHSH and LQKENI. CDR3 loop: CASSNSQETQYF. Here the CDR3 DNA reads TGTGCCAGCTCAAACAGCCAAGAGACCCAGTACTTC.

The chain carries TRBV7-2 and TRBJ1-6, with unresolved D. The CDR3 is 12 amino acids. The germline CDR1 and CDR2 sequences are SGHTA and FQGNSA. V lost 5 bases and J lost 9, with 8 bases in between. As DNA, the CDR3 is TGTGCCAGCAGCCCCAGGCGTTCACCCCTCCACTTT. This translates into CASSPRRSPLHF.

The chain is built from TRBV9 and TRBJ2-7; TRBD1 is a possible D gene (6 bases). V lost 2 bases to trimming and J lost 0 bases, with 18 bases between them. The CDR3 spans 17 residues. Germline CDR1 is SGDLS and CDR2 is YYNGEE. In nucleotides, the CDR3 is TGTGCCAGCAGCGTTGGGATTCTCAGGGACAACTCCTACGAGCAGTACTTC. Residues: CASSVGILRDNSYEQYF.

This chain joins TRBV6-5 and TRBJ1-2; 11 nucleotides agree with TRBD1. Germline trimming cut 6 bases from V and 8 bases from J; bases unmatched to any gene: 8. The CDR3 totals 14 residues. The germline V gene encodes CDR1 MNHEY and CDR2 SVGAGI. This chain's CDR3 is CASSQDRGQNGYTF. CDR3 bases: TGTGCCAGCAGCCAGGACAGGGGGCAGAACGGCTACACCTTC.

The rearrangement uses TRBV30 and TRBJ1-6, with 9 bases identical to TRBD1. The CDR3 is made up of 13 amino acids. With V trimmed by 2 bases and J by 9 bases, 2 bases remained unmatched. The V gene's germline CDR1 is GTSNPN and CDR2 SVGIG (reference sequence). The CDR3, as DNA: TGTGCCTGGAGTAGACAGGGGGTTTCACCCCTCCACTTT. This translates into CAWSRQGVSPLHF.

This clone was recorded a few times. The chain combines TRBV5-5 with TRBJ1-5, with TRBD1 identical over 7 bases. The germline V gene encodes CDR1 SGHKS and CDR2 YYEKEE (reference sequence). Trimming at V came to 4 bases and at J to 0 bases, leaving 4 bases not matched to a gene. This CDR3 is 15 amino acids long. In nucleotides, the CDR3 is TGTGCCAGCAGCAGGGACAGCTATAGCAATCAGCCCCAGCATTTT. Translated, it gives CASSRDSYSNQPQHF.

This chain links TRBV6-5 with TRBJ2-5; 8 bases line up with TRBD1. V gave up 6 bases and J gave up 0 bases; unmatched junction bases: 3. This CDR3 has 14 residues. The germline V gene encodes CDR1 MNHEY and CDR2 SVGAGI. CDR3 DNA sequence: TGTGCCAGCAGCAACAGGGGGTACCAAGAGACCCAGTACTTC. It encodes CASSNRGYQETQYF.